Reported below is one T cell receptor (beta chain). Its antigen is not known. Use of 60 Vbeta and 13 Jbeta primers characterized the PCR. The protocol was immunoSEQ multiplex PCR, while the TCRdb copy is restricted to in-frame clones and leaves out a portion. Among some 160,000 clones listed, 77% were seen once. This specimen belongs to a study of cytomegalovirus exposure and HLA in healthy donors. Study summary: Researchers found that about four fifths of over 350 genotyped donors fell within the Caucasian-associated ancestry cluster. Study-wide findings and caveats: An analysis was carried out at a later point. It showed that HLA-associated TCR beta chains were more clonally expanded than equally common non-associated chains. Reportedly, cytomegalovirus status was diagnosed with high sensitivity and specificity. Most subjects' HLA-A and HLA-B alleles were reportedly predicted from TCR beta sequences.

The CDR3 spans 15 residues. V trimming: 4 bases; J trimming: 4 bases; junction bases outside the gene matches: 13. Germline assignment: CDR1 GTSNPN and CDR2 SVGIG (reference sequence). The V and J genes are TRBV30 and TRBJ2-7; 7 bases align to TRBD2. The receptor was derived from a woman between 25 and 40 years old in good health and CMV-seronegative. The source material was PBMCs. As DNA, the CDR3 is TGTGCCTGGACCGGGAGGACGGTCGAAATTTACGAGCAGTACTTC. As protein: CAWTGRTVEIYEQYF.